These 21 T cell receptor beta chains share one sample of origin, sequenced in a study of T cells in tuberculosis. Method: immunoSEQ multiplex PCR; TCRdb's copy keeps in-frame clones and lacks some. The table shows about 44,000 clones, with 90% to 95% occurring only once. The sequenced sample consisted of PBMCs. The receptor source for this set is a donor between 10 and 29 years old with latent tuberculosis or without tuberculosis infection.

The V gene is TRBV6-1, the J gene TRBJ1-5, with D possibly being TRBD1 (6 bases). In germline, CDR1 is MNHNS, CDR2 SASEGT. The length of the CDR3 is 14 residues. Trimming took off 8 bases at V and 0 bases at J, with 11 bases between the two ends. The CDR3 DNA is TGTGCCAGCGGTACAGGGTATAGCAATCAGCCCCAGCATTTT. Protein product: CASGTGYSNQPQHF.

V gene TRBV5-1 combines with J gene TRBJ2-3; D may be TRBD1 (6 bases). This CDR3 comprises 15 residues. Germline lookup yields CDR1 SGHRS and CDR2 YFSETQ. Deletions cut 0 bases from V and 0 bases from J, with 8 bases between. The CDR3 nucleotides read TGCGCCAGCAGCTTGGCCGGGACAAGCACAGATACGCAGTATTTT. As protein: CASSLAGTSTDTQYF.

The chain joins TRBV2 to TRBJ1-1; tentatively, D is TRBD1 (6 bases). The germline V and J ends were trimmed by 3 bases and 2 bases, with 16 bases remaining between them. CDR3 size: 16 residues. CDR1 is SNHLY and CDR2 is FYNNEI in the germline V gene. The CDR3 coding sequence is TGTGCCAGCAGTGAGGGGGCCATCCTCGGCAACACTGAAGCTTTCTTT. This encodes CASSEGAILGNTEAFF.

The chain couples TRBV5-1 to TRBJ2-3, with 11 positions matching TRBD1. Germline assignment: CDR1 SGHRS and CDR2 YFSETQ. The CDR3 runs 16 residues. V lost 0 bases to trimming and J lost 0 bases; unmatched junction nucleotides: 0. In nucleotides, the CDR3 is TGCGCCAGCAGCTTGGGGGACAGGGGGAGCACAGATACGCAGTATTTT. It translates to CASSLGDRGSTDTQYF. The full variable domain, in which reference TRBV5-1 and TRBJ2-3 provide the parts outside the CDR3, is KAGVTQTPRYLIKTRGQQVTLSCSPISGHRSVSWYQQTPGQGLQFLFEYFSETQRNKGNFPGRFSGRQFSNSRSEMNVSTLELGDSALYLCASSLGDRGSTDTQYFGPGTRLTVL.

This clone was found once. The chain joins TRBV4-1 to TRBJ2-3, with D possibly TRBD1 on 6 matching bases. Trimming left V 4 bases short and J 6 bases short, with 17 bases between. This CDR3 is built from 15 residues. Germline V lookup: CDR1 MGHRA, CDR2 YSYEKL. CDR3 coding DNA: TGCGCCAGCAGCCGAAGCGAAGGGGGAATGGATACGCAGTATTTT. Amino acids: CASSRSEGGMDTQYF.

The chain links TRBV18 to TRBJ2-5, with 9 bases identical to TRBD1. The J segment lost 4 bases and the V segment lost 3 bases, leaving 9 bases of the junction unmatched. The germline CDR1 and CDR2 sequences are KGHSH and LQKENI. The CDR3 is 16 residues long. CDR3 loop: CASSPRTGESGETQYF. CDR3 sequence (DNA): TGTGCCAGCTCACCGAGGACAGGGGAGTCAGGAGAGACCCAGTACTTC. Filled out from reference TRBV18 and TRBJ2-5, the complete variable domain reads NAGVMQNPRHLVRRRGQEARLRCSPMKGHSHVYWYRQLPEEGLKFMVYLQKENIIDESGMPKERFSAEFPKEGPSILRIQQVVRGDSAAYFCASSPRTGESGETQYFGPGTRLLVL.

The rearrangement uses TRBV5-4 and TRBJ2-3; TRBD2 might be the D (5 bases). The germline V and J ends were trimmed by 1 base and 1 base, with 10 bases remaining between them. CDR1 is SGHNT, CDR2 YYREEE, per germline (reference sequence). The CDR3 spans 15 residues. The CDR3 here is CASSLRLAGTDTQYF. CDR3 nucleotides: TGTGCCAGCAGCTTGAGGCTAGCTGGCACAGATACGCAGTATTTT.

This chain connects TRBV7-2 to TRBJ2-7, with D perhaps matching TRBD2 (5 bases). Trimming took off 0 bases at V and 3 bases at J, with 9 bases between the two ends. The CDR3 has 14 amino acids. Per the germline V gene, CDR1 is SGHTA and CDR2 is FQGNSA. The CDR3, as DNA: TGTGCCAGCAGCTTAGCATCGACTAACTACGAGCAGTACTTC. The encoded protein is CASSLASTNYEQYF.

The chain has TRBV9 and TRBJ2-5; 7 nucleotides line up with TRBD2. The V segment lost 3 bases and the J segment 4 bases; nucleotides outside the gene matches: 9. Germline V gene lookup returns CDR1 SGDLS and CDR2 YYNGEE. The CDR3 spans 15 residues. The CDR3 nucleotides are TGTGCCAGCAGCGGAAGTATGGGGAGGGGAGAGACCCAGTACTTC. Translating it yields CASSGSMGRGETQYF.

The J gene is TRBJ1-4, the V gene TRBV27; TRBD1 is a possible D gene (5 bases). Germline CDR1 reads MNHEY; CDR2 reads SMNVEV (reference sequence). Trimming stripped 5 bases from V and 4 bases from J, with 14 bases between. This CDR3 spans 15 amino acids. CDR3 residues: CASSISGLLNEKLFF. CDR3 DNA sequence: TGTGCCAGCAGTATCTCGGGACTGCTTAATGAAAAACTGTTTTTT.

The sample holds a few counts of this clone. This sequence joins TRBV7-3 and TRBJ2-1, with D possibly TRBD2 on 6 matching bases. The CDR3 consists of 15 residues. Per the germline V gene, CDR1 is SGHTA and CDR2 is FQGTGA. The V gene lost 2 bases and the J gene lost 3 bases, with 11 bases spanning the gap. The CDR3 DNA follows: TGTGCCAGCAGCTTATCGGGACTCGACTACAATGAGCAGTTCTTC. Encoded protein: CASSLSGLDYNEQFF.

The chain couples TRBV6-5 to TRBJ1-1; a weak D match, TRBD1 (6 bases). Germline CDR1 MNHEY, CDR2 SVGAGI. V lost 9 bases to trimming and J lost 0 bases, with 8 bases between them. CDR3 length: 12 amino acids. The CDR3 loop is CASGTLNTEAFF. CDR3 DNA sequence: TGTGCCAGTGGGACACTGAACACTGAAGCTTTCTTT.

The V gene is TRBV9, the J gene TRBJ2-6, with D possibly being TRBD1 (6 bases). The V and J ends lost 4 bases and 4 bases respectively, with 12 bases between them. The germline V gene has CDR1 SGDLS and CDR2 YYNGEE. The CDR3 consists of 15 residues. CDR3 loop: CASSPRGSGANVLTF. The CDR3 bases are TGTGCCAGCAGCCCCAGGGGATCAGGGGCCAACGTCCTGACTTTC.

CDR3 sequence (DNA): TGTGCCATCAGCATGGGACAGAACACTGAAGCTTTCTTT. This gives the protein CAISMGQNTEAFF. The chain couples TRBV10-3 to TRBJ1-1, with D maybe TRBD1 (6 bases). This CDR3 is built from 13 residues. V gave up 6 bases and J gave up 1 base, with 9 bases separating them. Germline V gene lookup returns CDR1 ENHRY and CDR2 SYGVKD.

This clone was recorded only once. CDR3 nucleotides: TGTGCCAGCAGCCCTCACGAGCGGGGGGCCCAGGGTGAGCAGTTCTTC. It codes for CASSPHERGAQGEQFF. The rearrangement joins TRBV9 to TRBJ2-1; TRBD2 agrees at 9 bases. Per the germline V gene, CDR1 is SGDLS and CDR2 is YYNGEE. V trimming: 4 bases; J trimming: 9 bases; junction bases outside the gene matches: 14. The CDR3 runs 16 residues.

The chain couples TRBV6-5 to TRBJ1-2; the match to TRBD1 covers 9 bases. Germline loops: CDR1 MNHEY, CDR2 SVGAGI. The CDR3 loop spans 14 amino acids. The V segment lost 3 bases and the J segment 8 bases; nucleotides outside the gene matches: 7. The CDR3 region is CASSYSTGGKGYTF. CDR3 DNA: TGTGCCAGCAGTTATTCGACAGGGGGGAAAGGCTACACCTTC.

The genes are TRBV30 and TRBJ1-1; D not certain. The CDR3 is 12 amino acids. Germline V gene data show CDR1 as GTSNPN and CDR2 as SVGIG (reference sequence). The CDR3 here is CVGKWGFAEAFF. The CDR3 DNA is TGTGTCGGGAAATGGGGATTCGCTGAAGCTTTCTTT.

This clone has a single count. The V call is TRBV1, the J call TRBJ2-3; TRBD2, the table's D call, lacks a check against the DNA. TRBV1 is termed a pseudogene. This CDR3 has 18 residues. CDR3 protein: CTSSQDEPSGGSTDTQYF. Here the CDR3 DNA reads TGCACCAGCAGCCAAGATGAGCCAAGCGGGGGGAGCACAGATACGCAGTATTTT.

The count of this clone is one. This chain links TRBV6-1 with TRBJ1-3; D gene unclear. Looked up from germline, CDR1 is MNHNS and CDR2 is SASEGT. V was shortened by 5 bases and J by 0 bases, with 11 bases between the two germline ends. The CDR3 sequence is 15 residues long. The CDR3 loop reads CASSSNAYSGNTIYF. DNA of the CDR3: TGTGCCAGCAGTTCCAACGCCTACTCTGGAAACACCATATATTTT.

The chain carries TRBV11-3 and TRBJ2-2, with D possibly TRBD1 on 6 matching bases. V lost 1 base and J 5 bases, leaving 11 bases between the germline ends. Germline V lookup: CDR1 SGHNT, CDR2 YENEEA. The CDR3 loop spans 15 amino acids. The CDR3 here is CASSLGQGRTGELFF. Here the CDR3 DNA reads TGTGCCAGCAGCTTAGGGCAGGGGAGAACCGGGGAGCTGTTTTTT.

The chain carries TRBV5-1 and TRBJ2-3; maybe TRBD2 (5 bases). Per the germline V gene, CDR1 is SGHRS and CDR2 is YFSETQ. V lost 3 bases and J 2 bases, leaving 19 bases between the germline ends. This CDR3 has 17 amino acids. In nucleotides, the CDR3 is TGCGCCAGCAGCTGGAGGTATGGGCAGAGATACACAGATACGCAGTATTTT. Its translation: CASSWRYGQRYTDTQYF.